A single sample is the source of the 19 T cell receptor beta chains below, sequenced in a study of T cell responses to AZD1222 COVID-19 vaccine. The protocol was immunoSEQ multiplex PCR, while the TCRdb copy is restricted to in-frame clones and leaves out a portion. This table holds about 120,000 clones, 75% to 90% found once. The specimen was peripheral blood, collected 28 days after the second AZD1222 dose. Every receptor here comes from an adult who received the AZD1222 COVID-19 vaccine.

This clone was recorded a few times. The chain uses TRBV24-1 and TRBJ1-4; 9 bases are shared with TRBD1. The CDR3 sequence is 15 residues long. V trimming: 3 bases; J trimming: 6 bases; junction bases outside the gene matches: 4. The V gene's germline CDR1 is KGHDR and CDR2 SFDVKD. The CDR3 reads CATSDTRQGDEKLFF. The CDR3 DNA reads TGTGCCACCAGTGATACCCGACAGGGGGATGAAAAACTGTTTTTT.

The rearrangement joins TRBV19 to TRBJ2-3; D may be TRBD1 (5 bases). Trimming removed 7 bases at V and 0 bases at J, with 17 bases between. The CDR3 covers 16 residues. CDR1 is LNHDA and CDR2 is SQIVND in the germline V gene (reference sequence). In nucleotides, the CDR3 is TGTGCCAGTACCCTTTCCAGTTGGACAAGCACAGATACGCAGTATTTT. It codes for CASTLSSWTSTDTQYF.

This chain connects TRBV19 to TRBJ1-5; D is possibly TRBD1 (6 bases). The CDR3 contains 13 residues. The germline V and J ends were trimmed by 5 bases and 3 bases, with 8 bases remaining between them. Germline assignment: CDR1 LNHDA and CDR2 SQIVND (reference sequence). DNA for the CDR3: TGTGCCAGTAGTGACAGGTTCAATCAGCCCCAGCATTTT. This codes for CASSDRFNQPQHF.

The chain carries TRBV5-5 and TRBJ1-1; 7 bases are shared with TRBD1. The CDR3 totals 16 residues. CDR1 is SGHKS, CDR2 YYEKEE, per germline (reference sequence). Losses at the gene ends were 0 bases for V and 1 base for J; bases not matched to a gene: 6. CDR3 protein: CASSLGTDRPNTEAFF. CDR3 nucleotides: TGTGCCAGCAGCTTGGGAACGGACAGGCCGAACACTGAAGCTTTCTTT.

The gene calls are TRBV4-2 and TRBJ1-1; D not certain. The germline V gene encodes CDR1 LGHNA and CDR2 YNFKEQ. Trimming stripped 0 bases from V and 2 bases from J, with 10 bases between. The CDR3 has 15 amino acids. The CDR3 nucleotides read TGTGCCAGCAGCCAAGATGGTTTCGGTAACACTGAAGCTTTCTTT. Residues: CASSQDGFGNTEAFF.

V is TRBV18 and J is TRBJ2-5; 9 nucleotides agree with TRBD1. Germline CDR1 KGHSH, CDR2 LQKENI. This CDR3 is built from 18 residues. With 0 bases clipped from V and 3 bases from J, the junction kept 11 bases outside the gene matches. CDR3 in amino acids: CASSPPLLDRGWEETQYF. CDR3 DNA: TGTGCCAGCTCACCACCTCTTTTGGACAGGGGTTGGGAAGAGACCCAGTACTTC.

The CDR3 sequence is CASSLGRDSNYGYTF. For the CDR3, the DNA is TGTGCCAGCAGCTTAGGAAGGGACAGCAACTATGGCTACACCTTC. The chain joins TRBV7-2 to TRBJ1-2, with 7 bases that match TRBD1. V lost 1 base, J lost 2 bases, and 4 bases stayed unmatched. This CDR3 is built from 15 residues. CDR1 is SGHTA, CDR2 FQGNSA, per germline.

This clone was observed a few times. The V call is TRBV19, the J call TRBJ1-3; D uncertain. Looked up from germline, CDR1 is LNHDA and CDR2 is SQIVND (reference sequence). V lost 6 bases to trimming and J lost 0 bases, with 12 bases between them. The CDR3 totals 15 residues. CDR3 loop: CASREGTYSGNTIYF. CDR3 nucleotide sequence: TGTGCCAGTAGAGAGGGAACGTACTCTGGAAACACCATATATTTT.

The chain carries TRBV9 and TRBJ2-7; 7 bases line up with TRBD2. The CDR3 runs 15 residues. Germline V lookup: CDR1 SGDLS, CDR2 YYNGEE. V was clipped by 0 bases and J by 3 bases; unmatched bases: 6. The CDR3 DNA follows: TGTGCCAGCAGCGTAGCCCCAGCGGGGCTCTACGAGCAGTACTTC. Translated, it gives CASSVAPAGLYEQYF.

This chain uses TRBV18 with TRBJ1-4, with unresolved D. Trimming shortened V by 3 bases and J by 7 bases, and 9 bases separated the two germline ends. The CDR3 covers 13 residues. Germline V CDR1 and CDR2: KGHSH, LQKENI. The DNA of the CDR3 is TGTGCCAGCTCACCGTTGGGTGGTGAAAAACTGTTTTTT. Amino acids: CASSPLGGEKLFF.

The rearrangement joins TRBV19 to TRBJ2-6; D is unresolved. The germline V and J ends were trimmed by 3 bases and 2 bases, with 8 bases remaining between them. The V gene's germline CDR1 is LNHDA and CDR2 SQIVND (reference sequence). The CDR3 spans 15 residues. CDR3 sequence: CASSILETGANVLTF. As DNA, the CDR3 is TGTGCCAGTAGTATCTTGGAAACTGGGGCCAACGTCCTGACTTTC.

This rearrangement joins TRBV6-2 or TRBV6-3 to TRBJ2-7, with D perhaps matching TRBD2 (5 bases). Germline V gives CDR1 MNHEY, CDR2 SVGEGT. The CDR3 loop spans 15 amino acids. Trimming pared 6 bases from V and 6 bases from J, leaving 21 bases between. For the CDR3, the DNA is TGTGCCAGCAGCCGAGGGTGGGCAGGCGCCGTCGAGCAGTACTTC. Its translation: CASSRGWAGAVEQYF.

This clone has just one count. The rearrangement links TRBV29-1 to TRBJ2-7, with 7 bases matching TRBD1. V shed 7 bases, J shed 1 base, and the junction held 10 bases outside the gene matches. The CDR3 has 14 residues. CDR1 and CDR2 (germline): SQVTM, ANQGSEA. CDR3 coding DNA: TGCAGCGGGCTGGGACAGATCTCATCCTACGAGCAGTACTTC. This codes for CSGLGQISSYEQYF.

This clone was seen once. The V and J genes are TRBV7-2 and TRBJ1-1, with D maybe TRBD1 (5 bases). The germline V and J ends were trimmed by 8 bases and 0 bases, with 16 bases remaining between them. The CDR3 has 15 amino acids. Germline CDR1 and CDR2: SGHTA and FQGNSA. The CDR3 spells CASQGAPGVNTEAFF. The CDR3, as DNA: TGTGCCAGCCAAGGGGCCCCGGGGGTGAACACTGAAGCTTTCTTT.

The rearrangement uses TRBV2 and TRBJ1-5; no definite D call. Germline V gene lookup returns CDR1 SNHLY and CDR2 FYNNEI. The CDR3 is 15 residues long. V lost 6 bases and J lost 1, with 13 bases in between. The DNA for the CDR3 is TGTGCCAGCAGGCTTGGGGTGGCGAGCAATCAGCCCCAGCATTTT. Its protein product is CASRLGVASNQPQHF.

The chain links TRBV9 to TRBJ1-5; D not certain. The CDR3 sequence is 16 residues long. Germline values: CDR1 SGDLS, CDR2 YYNGEE. The V end lost 4 bases, the J end lost 3 bases, and 17 bases lay between the germline ends. CDR3 sequence (DNA): TGTGCCAGCAGCCCTGACTCAAGTCTGCTCAATCAGCCCCAGCATTTT. It yields the protein CASSPDSSLLNQPQHF. Variable domain in full (rest from reference TRBV9 and TRBJ1-5): DSGVTQTPKHLITATGQRVTLRCSPRSGDLSVYWYQQSLDQGLQFLIQYYNGEERAKGNILERFSAQQFPDLHSELNLSSLELGDSALYFCASSPDSSLLNQPQHFGDGTRLSIL.

The V gene is TRBV3-1 (or the pseudogene TRBV3-2), the J gene TRBJ2-2; D gene ambiguous. The CDR3 extends over 16 amino acids. In germline, CDR1 is LGHDT, CDR2 YNNKEL (reference sequence). The V and J ends lost 1 base and 0 bases respectively, with 9 bases between them. The CDR3 reads CASSQGRRPNTGELFF. The CDR3 DNA reads as TGTGCCAGCAGCCAAGGACGTCGTCCGAACACCGGGGAGCTGTTTTTT.

The chain uses TRBV3-1 (or the pseudogene TRBV3-2) and TRBJ1-4; 9 positions match TRBD1. The germline V gene has CDR1 LGHDT and CDR2 YNNKEL (reference sequence). This CDR3 is 14 amino acids long. The J segment lost 6 bases and the V segment lost 4 bases, leaving 3 bases of the junction unmatched. CDR3 nucleotides: TGTGCCAGCAGCCCCCGGACAGGGGATGAAAAACTGTTTTTT. Translating it yields CASSPRTGDEKLFF.

The sample holds a few counts of this clone. Other DNA sequences within the sample encode an identical CDR3. The rearrangement links TRBV5-1 to TRBJ1-1; D is undetermined. The CDR3 extends over 14 amino acids. V lost 0 bases and J 1 base, leaving 7 bases between the germline ends. The germline gives CDR1 SGHRS, CDR2 YFSETQ. The DNA for the CDR3 is TGCGCCAGCAGCTTGGGTGGAACGAACACTGAAGCTTTCTTT. Translating it yields CASSLGGTNTEAFF.